This record concerns one TCR beta chain sequence. Per germline, CDR1 MNHNS and CDR2 SASEGT. The CDR3 spans 14 residues. Unmatched junction bases numbered 14, after V lost 8 bases and J lost 11 bases. The data were taken from a study of shared T cell receptors in the human thymus. Method: immunoSEQ multiplex PCR; TCRdb's copy keeps in-frame clones and lacks some. The sample records some 400,000 clones, 95% being singletons. The chain combines TRBV6-1 with TRBJ2-3, with 9 bases fitting TRBD2. The sequenced sample consisted of thymocytes. This clonotype was obtained from a human donor. CDR3 nucleotide sequence: TGTGCCAGCTCTGGGCGGGAGGGGGGGTCGTTGCAGTATTTT. Its protein is CASSGREGGSLQYF.